The 28 T cell receptor beta chains below all came from one sample that was sequenced in a study of blood T cell repertoires in COVID-19. This table comes from immunoSEQ multiplex PCR, and its TCRdb copy is limited to in-frame clones, with some not included. This sample has about 140,000 clones; around 90% occur once, and the top ten carry 2.5%. The material sequenced was peripheral blood. The receptors were gathered from a human donor with COVID-19, enrolled during active disease. The donor label of this sample is uncertain.

The chain has TRBV7-9 and TRBJ2-1, with 7 bases that match TRBD1. Germline V lookup: CDR1 SEHNR, CDR2 FQNEAQ (reference sequence). Trimming cost V 2 bases and J 6 bases; bases outside gene matches: 13. CDR3 length: 17 amino acids. Here the CDR3 DNA reads TGTGCCAGCAGCTTATATCAGGGGGTAGGGGCTTTCAATGAGCAGTTCTTC. Amino acid sequence: CASSLYQGVGAFNEQFF.

This clone was seen a few times. This sequence joins TRBV2 and TRBJ2-7; TRBD1 aligns across 7 bases. The CDR3 runs to 16 residues. Germline CDR1 reads SNHLY; CDR2 reads FYNNEI. Germline trimming cut 4 bases from V and 1 base from J; bases unmatched to any gene: 10. The chain's CDR3 is CASSVLQGSRSYEQYF. The CDR3 DNA follows: TGTGCCAGCAGTGTATTACAGGGGAGTCGGTCCTACGAGCAGTACTTC. Variable domain in full (rest from reference TRBV2 and TRBJ2-7): EPEVTQTPSHQVTQMGQEVILRCVPISNHLYFYWYRQILGQKVEFLVSFYNNEISEKSEIFDDQFSVERPDGSNFTLKIRSTKLEDSAMYFCASSVLQGSRSYEQYFGPGTRLTVT.

The V gene is TRBV30, the J gene TRBJ1-5; 8 bases agree with TRBD1. Germline V gene sequence: CDR1 GTSNPN, CDR2 SVGIG (reference sequence). J lost 5 bases, V lost 0 bases, and 6 bases had no gene match. The CDR3 totals 15 residues. The CDR3 region has the DNA TGTGCCTGGAGTGTACAGGCAGGGGGCGATCAGCCCCAGCATTTT. Protein sequence: CAWSVQAGGDQPQHF. Supplemented by reference TRBV30 and TRBJ1-5, the full variable domain reads SQTIHQWPATLVQPVGSPLSLECTVEGTSNPNLYWYRQAAGRGLQLLFYSVGIGQISSEVPQNLSASRPQDRQFILSSKKLLLSDSGFYLCAWSVQAGGDQPQHFGDGTRLSIL.

The chain carries TRBV6-5 and TRBJ2-7; D perhaps matches TRBD1 (6 bases). The CDR3 length is 14 residues. Trimming stripped 2 bases from V and 5 bases from J, with 13 bases between. Germline V CDR1 and CDR2: MNHEY, SVGAGI. CDR3 DNA sequence: TGTGCCAGCAGTTACCGACAGGTGTTCCACGAGCAGTACTTC. Translation: CASSYRQVFHEQYF.

This chain connects TRBV7-3 to TRBJ1-1, with 10 bases lining up with TRBD1. The germline V gene has CDR1 SGHTA and CDR2 FQGTGA. V dropped 5 bases and J dropped 7; count of bases not matched to a gene: 4. The CDR3 is 13 amino acids. The CDR3 sequence is CASSHGQGGEAFF. As DNA, the CDR3 is TGTGCCAGCAGCCACGGACAGGGGGGTGAAGCTTTCTTT.

This chain uses TRBV13 with TRBJ1-3; 8 bases map to TRBD1. V was pared by 5 bases and J by 3 bases, with 3 bases of the junction left unmatched. Germline assignment: CDR1 PRHDT and CDR2 FYEKMQ (reference sequence). CDR3 length equals 14 residues. The CDR3 bases are TGTGCCAGCAGCAAGGACAGGGATGGAAACACCATATATTTT. Protein product: CASSKDRDGNTIYF.

With respect to this clone: The sample has other DNA sequences that encode this CDR3 too. This rearrangement joins TRBV4-1 to TRBJ1-2; 10 nucleotides match TRBD1. The CDR3 totals 15 residues. V lost 4 bases and J lost 2; bases outside the gene matches: 4. Germline loops: CDR1 MGHRA, CDR2 YSYEKL. CDR3 nucleotides: TGCGCCAGCAGCCCGCGGACAGGGGGAAACTATGGCTACACCTTC. It translates to CASSPRTGGNYGYTF.

This CDR3 reads CASSEDRGSVEQYF. DNA for the CDR3: TGTGCCAGCAGTGAAGACCGGGGTTCCGTCGAGCAGTACTTC. V gene TRBV2 combines with J gene TRBJ2-7, with a weak D call TRBD2 (5 bases). Per the germline V gene, CDR1 is SNHLY and CDR2 is FYNNEI. This CDR3 spans 14 amino acids. V lost 1 base and J 6 bases, leaving 13 bases between the germline ends. Drawing the rest from reference TRBV2 and TRBJ2-7, the complete variable domain is EPEVTQTPSHQVTQMGQEVILRCVPISNHLYFYWYRQILGQKVEFLVSFYNNEISEKSEIFDDQFSVERPDGSNFTLKIRSTKLEDSAMYFCASSEDRGSVEQYFGPGTRLTVT.

This chain uses TRBV29-1 with TRBJ2-7; D is possibly TRBD1 (5 bases). V lost 0 bases and J lost 3, with 12 bases in between. The V gene's germline CDR1 is SQVTM and CDR2 ANQGSEA. The CDR3 loop spans 14 amino acids. This chain's CDR3 is CSVEDPGRGYEQYF. Here the CDR3 DNA reads TGCAGCGTTGAAGACCCCGGAAGGGGCTACGAGCAGTACTTC.

This chain links TRBV7-9 with TRBJ1-2; D is unclear. V was clipped by 1 base and J by 4 bases, with 19 bases between them. The germline gives CDR1 SEHNR, CDR2 FQNEAQ (reference sequence). This CDR3 spans 17 amino acids. The CDR3 region is CASSLEGRHLSGYGYTF. The CDR3 bases are TGTGCCAGCAGCTTAGAAGGGAGACATCTATCGGGCTATGGCTACACCTTC.

This clone was found a few times. The chain's CDR3 is CAISSGTVNEQYF. As DNA, the CDR3 is TGTGCCATCAGTTCCGGGACAGTAAACGAGCAGTACTTC. V gene TRBV10-3 combines with J gene TRBJ2-7; TRBD1 aligns across 7 bases. Germline CDR1 and CDR2: ENHRY and SYGVKD. The length of the CDR3 is 13 residues. With V trimmed by 5 bases and J by 5 bases, 6 bases remained unmatched.

The chain employs TRBV7-9 and TRBJ2-5; 8 bases are a match to TRBD2. With 5 bases clipped from V and 0 bases from J, the junction kept 8 bases outside the gene matches. Germline V gene sequence: CDR1 SEHNR, CDR2 FQNEAQ (reference sequence). CDR3 size: 16 residues. CDR3 sequence reads: CASSPVGGGYQETQYF. CDR3 DNA: TGTGCCAGCAGCCCTGTCGGCGGGGGGTACCAAGAGACCCAGTACTTC.

This clone turned up a few times. The rearrangement links TRBV7-9 to TRBJ1-2, with D possibly matching TRBD1 (5 bases). There are 14 residues in the CDR3. Per germline, CDR1 SEHNR and CDR2 FQNEAQ (reference sequence). Deletions cut 8 bases from V and 3 bases from J, with 16 bases between. CDR3 residues: CASHAGGIDYGYTF. CDR3 bases: TGTGCCAGCCATGCGGGGGGAATCGACTATGGCTACACCTTC.

V gene TRBV19 combines with J gene TRBJ2-3, with D maybe TRBD1 (6 bases). The V gene's germline CDR1 is LNHDA and CDR2 SQIVND (reference sequence). This CDR3 has 14 amino acids. V was pared by 7 bases and J by 0 bases, with 11 bases between. This chain's CDR3 is CASKDSSSTDTQYF. CDR3 in DNA: TGTGCCAGTAAGGACAGCTCTAGCACAGATACGCAGTATTTT.

V gene TRBV7-3 combines with J gene TRBJ2-3, with 11 bases lining up with TRBD2. Germline CDR1 and CDR2: SGHTA and FQGTGA. The CDR3 covers 16 residues. V shed 5 bases and J 3 bases; nucleotides not matched to a gene: 7. In DNA form, the CDR3 reads TGTGCCAGCAGCCCTGCGGTAGCGGGGGGGACAGATACGCAGTATTTT. Protein: CASSPAVAGGTDTQYF.

The rearrangement links TRBV6-5 to TRBJ1-4, with D tentatively TRBD1 (5 bases). CDR1 and CDR2 from the germline V gene are MNHEY and SVGAGI. The CDR3 covers 15 residues. Trimming took off 0 bases at V and 7 bases at J, with 12 bases between the two ends. In nucleotides, the CDR3 is TGTGCCAGCAGTTACTCGGGGACTCCCTCTGAAAAACTGTTTTTT. This translates into CASSYSGTPSEKLFF.

The chain has TRBV11-2 and TRBJ2-7; 9 bases map to TRBD1. The CDR3 spans 18 residues. With 5 bases clipped from V and 5 bases from J, the junction kept 19 bases outside the gene matches. Germline CDR1 is SGHAT and CDR2 is FQNNGV. The CDR3 nucleotides are TGTGCCAGCAGCCGAGGAGGGGGAACCGGGACAGGGAACGACGAGCAGTACTTC. Translating it yields CASSRGGGTGTGNDEQYF.

The rearrangement uses TRBV19 and TRBJ2-1; perhaps TRBD2 as D (6 bases). The germline gives CDR1 LNHDA, CDR2 SQIVND (reference sequence). V lost 8 bases to trimming and J lost 4 bases, with 18 bases between them. The CDR3 totals 15 residues. The CDR3 region is CASRSAGRPYNEQFF. CDR3 nucleotide sequence: TGTGCCAGTCGATCAGCGGGCCGACCGTACAATGAGCAGTTCTTC.

The V gene is TRBV5-6, the J gene TRBJ1-1; D call uncertain. In germline, CDR1 is SGHDT, CDR2 YYEEEE. This CDR3 is 15 amino acids long. The ends were cut back, 2 bases at V and 0 bases at J, with 11 bases in the middle. The CDR3 DNA reads TGTGCCAGCAGCTTCGGTAGCGGGATGAACACTGAAGCTTTCTTT. Amino acid sequence: CASSFGSGMNTEAFF.

V and J are TRBV19 and TRBJ1-5, with 10 bases identical to TRBD1. After removal of 5 bases from V and 7 bases from J, the junction contained 5 bases not matched to a gene. Germline CDR1 LNHDA, CDR2 SQIVND (reference sequence). This CDR3 spans 14 amino acids. The CDR3 region has the DNA TGTGCCAGTAGTGGGACAGGGGCGGGACAGCCCCAGCATTTT. Translation gives CASSGTGAGQPQHF. Looking up the rest from reference TRBV19 and TRBJ1-5 gives the full variable domain: DGGITQSPKYLFRKEGQNVTLSCEQNLNHDAMYWYRQDPGQGLRLIYYSQIVNDFQKGDIAEGYSVSREKKESFPLTVTSAQKNPTAFYLCASSGTGAGQPQHFGDGTRLSIL.

This clone was observed a single time. The chain has TRBV27 and TRBJ2-3; 7 bases match TRBD2. This CDR3 spans 13 amino acids. Germline CDR1 is MNHEY and CDR2 is SMNVEV (reference sequence). With 2 bases clipped from V and 8 bases from J, the junction kept 4 bases outside the gene matches. DNA of the CDR3: TGTGCCAGCAGTTTAGTAGGGGAGGGTACGCAGTATTTT. Translated: CASSLVGEGTQYF.

The chain has TRBV10-3 and TRBJ2-1; 15 bases map to TRBD2. This CDR3 spans 16 amino acids. Trimming cost V 3 bases and J 7 bases; bases outside gene matches: 4. The germline gives CDR1 ENHRY, CDR2 SYGVKD. The CDR3 reads CAISDPGLAGGNEQFF. In DNA, the CDR3 is TGTGCCATCAGTGACCCGGGACTAGCGGGAGGTAATGAGCAGTTCTTC.

The genes are TRBV10-3 and TRBJ2-2; TRBD1 matches at 8 bases. In germline, CDR1 is ENHRY, CDR2 SYGVKD. The CDR3 has 15 residues. J lost 2 bases, V lost 6 bases, and 5 bases had no gene match. CDR3 DNA sequence: TGTGCCATCAGCCCTGGACAGGGAAACACCGGGGAGCTGTTTTTT. Translation gives CAISPGQGNTGELFF.

This chain joins TRBV3-1 (or the pseudogene TRBV3-2) and TRBJ2-1, with 12 bases matching TRBD2. With 2 bases clipped from V and 9 bases from J, the junction kept 5 bases outside the gene matches. The length of the CDR3 is 15 residues. Germline CDR1 LGHDT, CDR2 YNNKEL (reference sequence). The CDR3 loop reads CASSQSSGGAGEQFF. CDR3 nucleotide sequence: TGTGCCAGCAGCCAATCTAGCGGGGGGGCCGGTGAGCAGTTCTTC.

This chain joins TRBV5-1 and TRBJ2-5; 8 bases line up with TRBD2. Germline assignment: CDR1 SGHRS and CDR2 YFSETQ. The J segment lost 0 bases and the V segment lost 2 bases, leaving 3 bases of the junction unmatched. This CDR3 is built from 15 residues. The CDR3 DNA reads as TGCGCCAGCAGCTTTAGCGGGGAGTACCAAGAGACCCAGTACTTC. Its protein product is CASSFSGEYQETQYF.

This clone was observed a handful of times. V and J are TRBV7-9 and TRBJ1-3; 9 bases are a match to TRBD1. V lost 4 bases and J lost 1; bases outside the gene matches: 14. The CDR3 spans 19 residues. The V gene's germline CDR1 is SEHNR and CDR2 FQNEAQ (reference sequence). The CDR3 DNA reads TGTGCCAGCAGCTCCCCATGGGGACAGGGTGATGATTCTGGAAACACCATATATTTT. It translates to CASSSPWGQGDDSGNTIYF.

This rearrangement joins TRBV6-7 to TRBJ1-5; 9 bases agree with TRBD1. TRBV6-7 is an ORF, with its function uncertain. The CDR3 runs 17 residues. The ends lost 2 bases at V and 1 base at J; junction bases unmatched: 6. As DNA, the CDR3 is TGTGCCAGCAGTTACGGGATAGGACAGGGGAGCAATCAGCCCCAGCATTTT. Amino acid sequence: CASSYGIGQGSNQPQHF.

This chain links TRBV3-1 (or the pseudogene TRBV3-2) with TRBJ2-2, with D hard to call. Trimming stripped 2 bases from V and 6 bases from J, with 7 bases between. This CDR3 comprises 13 residues. Germline values: CDR1 LGHDT, CDR2 YNNKEL (reference sequence). The CDR3 nucleotides are TGTGCCAGCAGCCAACAGCGTTCCGGGGAGCTGTTTTTT. It translates to CASSQQRSGELFF.